The 27 T cell receptor beta chains listed next were all sequenced from one sample in a study of CD8 T cells in ankylosing spondylitis. Study-wide findings and caveats: Ankylosing spondylitis blood appeared to carry a characteristic TCR beta motif of 7 or 8 highly homologous variants.

These receptors lack a known antigen. MiXCR, applied by TCRdb to the 5' RACE reads, yields one record per CDR3 protein. The sample shows around 390,000 distinct CDR3 sequences, approximately 20% of them seen only once. The specimen sequenced was blood, either unsorted or a sorted T cell fraction (not recorded which). These receptors all come from a male donor with ankylosing spondylitis.

The rearrangement links TRBV27 to TRBJ2-5, with D possibly matching TRBD2 (6 bases). V lost 6 bases and J 4 bases, leaving 18 bases between the germline ends. CDR1 and CDR2 (germline): MNHEY, SMNVEV (reference sequence). This CDR3 region has 15 residues. The CDR3 nucleotides read TGTGCCAGCAGGCCGTGGGGGACTGGCTTAGAGACCCAGTACTTC. Its translation: CASRPWGTGLETQYF.

The chain employs TRBV4-3 and TRBJ2-5; 7 bases are a match to TRBD2. Germline-derived CDR1 and CDR2 are LGHNA and YSLEER. The CDR3 length is 15 residues. V shed 0 bases and J 5 bases; nucleotides not matched to a gene: 6. CDR3: CASSQEWGGLETQYF. CDR3 bases: TGCGCCAGCAGCCAAGAGTGGGGGGGATTGGAGACCCAGTACTTC.

This clonotype has more than one count but fewer than ten. The V gene is TRBV5-5, the J gene TRBJ1-4; D remains ambiguous. Germline CDR1 is SGHKS and CDR2 is YYEKEE (reference sequence). The CDR3 contains 14 residues. V lost 0 bases and J 4 bases, leaving 7 bases between the germline ends. CDR3 sequence reads: CASSLDGFNEKLFF. The DNA of the CDR3 is TGTGCCAGCAGCTTGGACGGATTTAATGAAAAACTGTTTTTT.

In its sample, this clonotype was seen a few times. The chain is built from TRBV12-1 and TRBJ2-3; the table's D gene call, TRBD1, was not cross checked with the DNA. TRBV12-1 is an annotated pseudogene. The CDR3 is 16 residues long. The CDR3 DNA reads TGTGCCAGCAGCGTCGGGACAGACCCTAGCACAGATACGCAGTATTTT. Translated, it gives CASSVGTDPSTDTQYF.

This clonotype was counted only a few times. The V call is TRBV11-1, the J call TRBJ1-2, with D possibly TRBD1 on 5 matching bases. Germline V CDR1 and CDR2: SGHAT, FQDESV (reference sequence). This CDR3 spans 20 amino acids. The V end lost 4 bases, the J end lost 6 bases, and 33 bases lay between the germline ends. This chain's CDR3 is CASSSRDRGFWTSLFDGYTF. The DNA of the CDR3 is TGTGCCAGCAGCTCCCGGGACCGTGGTTTTTGGACGTCTCTATTTGATGGCTACACCTTC.

The CDR3 loop reads CASSPVWASGSYEQYF. The CDR3 bases are TGTGCCAGCTCACCAGTTTGGGCTAGCGGGAGCTACGAGCAGTACTTC. This rearrangement joins TRBV18 to TRBJ2-7, with 10 bases lining up with TRBD2. The junction had 7 bases not matched to a gene; V was cut back by 2 bases and J by 3 bases. Per germline, CDR1 KGHSH and CDR2 LQKENI. The CDR3 is made up of 16 amino acids.

The rearrangement uses TRBV20-1 and TRBJ2-1; D remains unclear. The CDR3 is 12 residues long. V shed 3 bases and J shed 5 bases, with 8 bases lying between them. CDR1 is DFQATT and CDR2 is SNEGSKA in the germline V gene (reference sequence). This CDR3 is CSARRSHNEQFF. CDR3 DNA sequence: TGCAGTGCTAGGCGAAGTCACAATGAGCAGTTCTTC.

This clonotype occurred many times. The chain is built from TRBV12-3 or TRBV12-4 and TRBJ1-4; 10 positions match TRBD1. The CDR3 spans 14 residues. J lost 5 bases, V lost 6 bases, and 3 bases had no gene match. This CDR3 is CASRMDRGNEKLFF. The CDR3 DNA reads TGTGCCAGCAGGATGGACAGGGGGAATGAAAAACTGTTTTTT.

V gene TRBV6-2 or TRBV6-3 combines with J gene TRBJ1-5; D not resolved. V lost 4 bases, J lost 5 bases, and 6 bases lay in between. The CDR3 loop spans 12 amino acids. Germline V gene lookup returns CDR1 MNHEY and CDR2 SVGEGT. CDR3 sequence (DNA): TGTGCCAGCAGTTTTAGGGATCAGCCCCAGCATTTT. Its protein is CASSFRDQPQHF.

This clonotype has just a few counts. V gene TRBV3-1 combines with J gene TRBJ1-5; D gene uncertain. Trimming took off 0 bases at V and 6 bases at J, with 12 bases between the two ends. Germline V lookup: CDR1 LGHDT, CDR2 YNNKEL (reference sequence). The CDR3 contains 15 residues. CDR3 nucleotide sequence: TGTGCCAGCAGCCAAGATACCGGGATTTTTCAGCCCCAGCATTTT. The encoded protein is CASSQDTGIFQPQHF.

This clonotype was recorded a few times. A read error may produce the germline difference seen at one junction end. The gene calls are TRBV7-2 and TRBJ2-1; TRBD2 matches 10 bases. The CDR3 runs to 17 residues. Looked up from germline, CDR1 is SGHTA and CDR2 is FQGNSA. Written as DNA, the CDR3 is TGTGCCAGCAGCTTAGGGCCCCAGGGCTCGGTAGCGGGAGGACTCAACTTC. It specifies CASSLGPQGSVAGGLNF.

The chain couples TRBV28 to TRBJ1-3, with 11 nucleotides matching TRBD1. This CDR3 has 16 amino acids. The V segment lost 6 bases and the J segment 2 bases; nucleotides outside the gene matches: 6. The germline gives CDR1 MDHEN, CDR2 SYDVKM. The CDR3 region is CASSGPGQGAGNTIYF. CDR3 sequence (DNA): TGTGCCAGCAGCGGACCGGGACAGGGGGCTGGAAACACCATATATTTT.

This chain connects TRBV2 to TRBJ2-1; maybe TRBD1 (6 bases). Germline assignment: CDR1 SNHLY and CDR2 FYNNEI. The CDR3 runs 12 residues. Trimming left V 7 bases short and J 7 bases short, with 11 bases between. The DNA for the CDR3 is TGTGCCAGCATCGGAAGGGGGAATGAGCAGTTCTTC. The encoded protein is CASIGRGNEQFF.

This clonotype was counted a few times. Given the absence of the conserved phenylalanine or tryptophan at the CDR3 end, a read error is likely. The DNA is left out, because the CDR3 cannot be placed on it with certainty; the CDR3 is given as TCRdb lists it. This chain links TRBV29-1 with TRBJ2-1; no DNA check was done on the table's D call, TRBD1. Looked up from germline, CDR1 is SQVTM and CDR2 is ANQGSEA. The CDR3 adds up to 12 amino acids, both ends counted. The CDR3 loop is CSVEDRGGQTAL.

This sequence joins TRBV3-1 and TRBJ2-6; D call uncertain. Per the germline V gene, CDR1 is LGHDT and CDR2 is YNNKEL (reference sequence). V dropped 1 base and J dropped 4 bases, with 17 bases sitting between them. The CDR3 has 18 residues. CDR3 nucleotide sequence: TGTGCCAGCAGCCAAGTGCACCAAAAAGGCCCCGGGGCCAACGTCCTGACTTTC. This gives the protein CASSQVHQKGPGANVLTF.

The chain has TRBV3-1 and TRBJ1-1; no definite D call. Germline V lookup: CDR1 LGHDT, CDR2 YNNKEL (reference sequence). The CDR3 extends over 14 amino acids. Trimming took 5 bases from V and 4 from J, leaving 14 bases between them. CDR3 in amino acids: CASSLDPGSTEAFF. The CDR3 DNA follows: TGTGCCAGCAGCTTAGATCCGGGGAGCACTGAAGCTTTCTTT. The whole variable domain, filled in from reference TRBV3-1 and TRBJ1-1, reads DTAVSQTPKYLVTQMGNDKSIKCEQNLGHDTMYWYKQDSKKFLKIMFSYNNKELIINETVPNRFSPKSPDKAHLNLHINSLELGDSAVYFCASSLDPGSTEAFFGQGTRLTVV.

This rearrangement joins TRBV20-1 to TRBJ2-5, with 11 nucleotides matching TRBD2. CDR1 is DFQATT, CDR2 SNEGSKA, per germline (reference sequence). V was pared by 0 bases and J by 5 bases, with 5 bases of the junction left unmatched. The CDR3 length is 15 residues. CDR3 amino acids: CSARDRLAGLETQYF. The CDR3, as DNA: TGCAGTGCTAGAGATCGACTAGCGGGACTCGAGACCCAGTACTTC.

V gene TRBV12-3 or TRBV12-4 combines with J gene TRBJ2-3, with a tentative D call TRBD2 (6 bases). The CDR3 contains 13 residues. Trimming shortened V by 6 bases and J by 6 bases, and 13 bases separated the two germline ends. As DNA, the CDR3 is TGTGCCAGCAGCCACGGGACTCCCGATACGCAGTATTTT. Protein: CASSHGTPDTQYF.

This clonotype was detected only a few times. The rearrangement links TRBV24-1 to TRBJ2-1, with D tentatively TRBD1 or TRBD2 (6 bases each). Per the germline V gene, CDR1 is KGHDR and CDR2 is SFDVKD. V lost 3 bases to trimming and J lost 8 bases, with 16 bases between them. There are 15 residues in the CDR3. The DNA of the CDR3 is TGTGCCACCAGTGATGCCGGGGGCCCCTGGGATGAGCAGTTCTTC. It yields the protein CATSDAGGPWDEQFF.

This clonotype was seen repeatedly, ten times or more. The V call is TRBV4-2, the J call TRBJ1-6, with a weak D call TRBD1 (6 bases). This CDR3 contains 18 residues. CDR1 is LGHNA and CDR2 is YNFKEQ in the germline V gene. Trimming removed 4 bases from V and 7 bases from J, with 23 bases in between. The CDR3 DNA reads TGTGCCAGCAGCCCCCAACCCACCGGGCAGGGGAGAAATTCACCCCTCCACTTT. This codes for CASSPQPTGQGRNSPLHF.

This clonotype occurred a few times. The rearrangement joins TRBV4-1 to TRBJ2-1, with 11 bases identical to TRBD2. The trim removed 4 bases at V and 8 bases at J, leaving 7 bases unmatched. The germline V gene has CDR1 MGHRA and CDR2 YSYEKL. The CDR3 runs 15 residues. CDR3 DNA sequence: TGCGCCAGCAGCCTGGCTAGCGGGAGGAGGGATGAGCAGTTCTTC. Translation: CASSLASGRRDEQFF.

This clonotype came up a few times. V gene TRBV20-1 combines with J gene TRBJ2-7; 9 bases map to TRBD2. J was trimmed by 7 bases and V by 5 bases; bases with no gene match: 18. CDR3 length: 16 residues. CDR1 and CDR2 (germline): DFQATT, SNEGSKA (reference sequence). The CDR3 nucleotides read TGCAGTGCTCCCCGCCACCTGGGCGGGAGGGCGGAGGAGCAGTACTTC. Translated: CSAPRHLGGRAEEQYF.

This clonotype appeared a few times. The rearrangement uses TRBV20-1 and TRBJ2-1; 8 bases match TRBD2. J gave up 8 bases and V 0 bases, and 12 bases lay outside the gene matches. The CDR3 contains 16 residues. Looked up from germline, CDR1 is DFQATT and CDR2 is SNEGSKA (reference sequence). CDR3 nucleotide sequence: TGCAGTGCTAGAGAAAACGGGAGGGCCATCGTTCATGAGCAGTTCTTC. Translation: CSARENGRAIVHEQFF.

This clonotype has a handful of counts. V gene TRBV5-1 combines with J gene TRBJ2-1; D might be TRBD1 or TRBD2, each matching 5 bases. Germline-derived CDR1 and CDR2 are SGHRS and YFSETQ. V was cut by 3 bases and J by 6 bases, with 16 bases left in between. The CDR3 runs to 15 residues. In DNA form, the CDR3 reads TGCGCCAGCAGCTGGGACCGGACTCGCACCAATGAGCAGTTCTTC. The encoded protein is CASSWDRTRTNEQFF.

The rearrangement links TRBV9 to TRBJ1-2; D may be TRBD1 (6 bases). Germline V lookup: CDR1 SGDLS, CDR2 YYNGEE. Trimming cost V 4 bases and J 3 bases, with 13 bases left between them. CDR3 length equals 14 residues. In DNA, the CDR3 is TGTGCCAGCAGCAAATTAGGACAGTACTATGGCTACACCTTC. Its translation: CASSKLGQYYGYTF.

The chain employs TRBV5-1 and TRBJ2-2; 9 bases align to TRBD2. The junction had 6 bases not matched to a gene; V was cut back by 4 bases and J by 2 bases. The CDR3 contains 16 residues. The germline V gene encodes CDR1 SGHRS and CDR2 YFSETQ. The CDR3 sequence is CASSRVLAGNTGELFF. The CDR3 DNA sequence: TGCGCCAGCAGCAGAGTTCTAGCGGGAAACACCGGGGAGCTGTTTTTT.

This clonotype was seen a handful of times. The chain's CDR3 is CASSYPPRQGENIQYF. The CDR3 region has the DNA TGTGCCAGCAGTTACCCGCCCCGGCAGGGGGAAAACATTCAGTACTTC. This chain connects TRBV6-5 to TRBJ2-4, with TRBD1 matching 7 bases. Germline V gene lookup returns CDR1 MNHEY and CDR2 SVGAGI. Losses at the gene ends were 2 bases for V and 5 bases for J; bases not matched to a gene: 9. The CDR3 is 16 residues long.